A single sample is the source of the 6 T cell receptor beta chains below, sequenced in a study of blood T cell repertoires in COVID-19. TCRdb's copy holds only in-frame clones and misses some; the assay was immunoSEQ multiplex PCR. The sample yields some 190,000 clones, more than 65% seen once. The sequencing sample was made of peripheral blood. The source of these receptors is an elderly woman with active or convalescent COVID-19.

The CDR3 DNA sequence: TGCAGTGCTAGTGCTTGGGACAGGGTCTCCTACGAGCAGTACTTC. Translated: CSASAWDRVSYEQYF. V is TRBV20-1 and J is TRBJ2-7; the match to TRBD1 covers 9 bases. The junction had 6 bases not matched to a gene; V was cut back by 3 bases and J by 0 bases. Germline V gene lookup returns CDR1 DFQATT and CDR2 SNEGSKA (reference sequence). The CDR3 has 15 amino acids.

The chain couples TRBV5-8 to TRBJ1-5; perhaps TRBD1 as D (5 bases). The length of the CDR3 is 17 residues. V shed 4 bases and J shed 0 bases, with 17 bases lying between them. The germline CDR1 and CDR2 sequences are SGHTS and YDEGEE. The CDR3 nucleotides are TGTGCCAGCAGCGGGGGGTTGGGACCCTATAGCAATCAGCCCCAGCATTTT. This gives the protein CASSGGLGPYSNQPQHF.

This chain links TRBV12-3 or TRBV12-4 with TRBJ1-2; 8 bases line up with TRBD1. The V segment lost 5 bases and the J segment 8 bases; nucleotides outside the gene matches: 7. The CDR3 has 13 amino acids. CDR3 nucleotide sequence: TGTGCCAGCAGTCTAGGACAGGGATGGGGCTACACCTTC. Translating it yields CASSLGQGWGYTF.

The CDR3 sequence: CASSRGTVRDGYTF. The CDR3 DNA sequence: TGTGCCAGCAGCCGAGGGACAGTTCGAGATGGCTACACCTTC. V usage is TRBV6-5 and J usage is TRBJ1-2; 7 nucleotides match TRBD1. Germline V gene sequence: CDR1 MNHEY, CDR2 SVGAGI. The CDR3 has 14 amino acids. V dropped 6 bases and J dropped 6; count of bases not matched to a gene: 10.

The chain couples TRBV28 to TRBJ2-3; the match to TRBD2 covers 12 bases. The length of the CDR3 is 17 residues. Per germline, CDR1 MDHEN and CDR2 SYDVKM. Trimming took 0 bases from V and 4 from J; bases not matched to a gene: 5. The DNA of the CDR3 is TGTGCCAGCAGTTTATGGACTAGCGGGGGTGTTGCAGATACGCAGTATTTT. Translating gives CASSLWTSGGVADTQYF.

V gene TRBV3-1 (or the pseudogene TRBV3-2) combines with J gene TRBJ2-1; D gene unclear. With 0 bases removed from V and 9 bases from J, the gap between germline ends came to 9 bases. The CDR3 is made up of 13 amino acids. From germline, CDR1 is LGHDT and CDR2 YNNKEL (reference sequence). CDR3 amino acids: CASSQEWAAEQFF. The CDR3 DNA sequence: TGTGCCAGCAGCCAAGAATGGGCAGCTGAGCAGTTCTTC.